Each of the 11 T cell receptor beta chains below was sequenced from the same sample in a study of T cell responses to AZD1222 COVID-19 vaccine. Sequenced by immunoSEQ multiplex PCR; TCRdb stores in-frame clones only, minus some. The sample records tens of thousands of clones, 80% being singletons. Sequencing was performed on peripheral blood, taken on day 0 of AZD1222 vaccination. These receptors originate from an adult in good health.

The chain couples TRBV29-1 to TRBJ2-3; TRBD2 matches 9 bases. Per germline, CDR1 SQVTM and CDR2 ANQGSEA. The CDR3 length is 13 residues. This chain's CDR3 is CSQAGGAADTQYF. CDR3 nucleotide sequence: TGCAGTCAAGCGGGGGGTGCCGCAGATACGCAGTATTTT.

The rearrangement links TRBV9 to TRBJ1-2; TRBD1 is a possible D gene (5 bases). This CDR3 contains 16 residues. Germline loops: CDR1 SGDLS, CDR2 YYNGEE. V was clipped by 7 bases and J by 4 bases, with 23 bases between them. The CDR3 DNA is TGTGCCAGCTCCACGGACCCTCGGGGGAAAGTCTATGGCTACACCTTC. Translated, it gives CASSTDPRGKVYGYTF.

This clone was detected only a few times. The CDR3 bases are TGCGCCAGCAGCTTGAGCGGGGGCAGGGCGGCTTCACCCCTCCACTTT. Its protein is CASSLSGGRAASPLHF. The chain employs TRBV5-1 and TRBJ1-6; D possibly corresponds to TRBD1 (6 bases). Germline V CDR1 and CDR2: SGHRS, YFSETQ. The CDR3 consists of 16 residues. V was pared by 1 base and J by 9 bases, with 17 bases between.

In its sample, this clone was seen once. This sequence joins TRBV6-1 and TRBJ1-2, with TRBD1 identical over 7 bases. Germline V gene lookup returns CDR1 MNHNS and CDR2 SASEGT. Trimming removed 5 bases from V and 4 bases from J; junction bases left unmatched: 4. This CDR3 comprises 13 residues. In DNA form, the CDR3 reads TGTGCCAGCAGTAGACAGGGTAGCTATGGCTACACCTTC. It is translated as CASSRQGSYGYTF.

The V gene is TRBV19, the J gene TRBJ1-5; 8 bases line up with TRBD1. CDR1 and CDR2 (germline): LNHDA, SQIVND (reference sequence). Germline trimming cut 2 bases from V and 7 bases from J; bases unmatched to any gene: 7. The CDR3 contains 15 residues. CDR3: CASSIISTGEQPQHF. The CDR3 DNA reads as TGTGCCAGTAGTATAATATCGACAGGGGAACAGCCCCAGCATTTT.

J is TRBJ2-5 and V is TRBV4-1; 13 bases match TRBD2. From germline, CDR1 is MGHRA and CDR2 YSYEKL. The CDR3 runs to 18 residues. The V gene end was trimmed by 9 bases and the J gene end by 5 bases; junction bases not matched to a gene: 18. CDR3 sequence (DNA): TGCGCCAGTAGAGGGGGATGGACTAGCGGGAGTTCGTCGGAGACCCAGTACTTC. This translates into CASRGGWTSGSSSETQYF.

The CDR3 sequence is CSVRATYNSPLHF. The CDR3 bases are TGCAGCGTGCGGGCCACCTATAATTCACCCCTCCACTTT. This chain joins TRBV29-1 and TRBJ1-6; D gene ambiguous. Germline values: CDR1 SQVTM, CDR2 ANQGSEA. The CDR3 runs 13 residues. Trimming pared 6 bases from V and 2 bases from J, leaving 8 bases between. The full variable domain, rest sourced from reference TRBV29-1 and TRBJ1-6, is SAVISQKPSRDICQRGTSLTIQCQVDSQVTMMFWYRQQPGQSLTLIATANQGSEATYESGFVIDKFPISRPNLTFSTLTVSNMSPEDSSIYLCSVRATYNSPLHFGNGTRLTVT.

This chain joins TRBV15 and TRBJ2-5; D remains unclear. CDR1 is LNHNV, CDR2 YYDKDF, per germline (reference sequence). This CDR3 comprises 16 residues. The germline V and J ends were trimmed by 2 bases and 2 bases, with 15 bases remaining between them. CDR3 coding DNA: TGTGCCACCAGCAGAAGTCTCGCGGTAGGTCAAGAGACCCAGTACTTC. This encodes CATSRSLAVGQETQYF.

V is TRBV11-3 and J is TRBJ2-1; the D is unclear. The length of the CDR3 is 12 residues. With 3 bases removed from V and 8 bases from J, the gap between germline ends came to 8 bases. The germline V gene encodes CDR1 SGHNT and CDR2 YENEEA. CDR3 DNA: TGTGCCAGCAGCTTGATAGCAGATGAGCAGTTCTTC. This gives the protein CASSLIADEQFF. The full variable domain, its missing parts supplied by reference TRBV11-3 and TRBJ2-1, is EAGVVQSPRYKIIEKKQPVAFWCNPISGHNTLYWYLQNLGQGPELLIRYENEEAVDDSQLPKDRFSAERLKGVDSTLKIQPAELGDSAVYLCASSLIADEQFFGPGTRLTVL.

In this sample, this clone turned up once. The V gene is TRBV30, the J gene TRBJ1-1; D gene ambiguous. V was trimmed by 7 bases and J by 7 bases, leaving 16 bases between them. The CDR3 length is 12 residues. From germline, CDR1 is GTSNPN and CDR2 SVGIG (reference sequence). CDR3 sequence reads: CAFSLSGIEAFF. The DNA for the CDR3 is TGTGCCTTCAGCCTGTCGGGCATTGAAGCTTTCTTT.

This clone occurred once. V gene TRBV27 combines with J gene TRBJ1-4; D unclear. The CDR3 totals 14 residues. Germline V lookup: CDR1 MNHEY, CDR2 SMNVEV (reference sequence). V was trimmed by 4 bases and J by 4 bases, leaving 10 bases between them. In DNA, the CDR3 is TGTGCCAGCAGTTCGGGCAGTATTAATGAAAAACTGTTTTTT. Residues: CASSSGSINEKLFF.